This T cell receptor beta chain came from a study of blood T cell repertoires in COVID-19. Study context: Italy, Spain and the United States were the sources of the convalescent and acute COVID-19 samples. The cDNA or gDNA used as material had been derived from T cells, B-cell-depleted T cells, or PBMCs.

J was trimmed by 1 base and V by 3 bases; bases with no gene match: 8. The CDR3 length is 16 residues. The germline CDR1 and CDR2 sequences are LGHDT and YNNKEL (reference sequence). Some clones are missing from TCRdb's copy, which holds only in-frame ones; the method was immunoSEQ multiplex PCR. The data show over 40,000 clones, roughly four fifths seen once. This clonotype originated in a man in his sixties with active COVID-19. The sample was peripheral blood. The chain has TRBV3-1 (or the pseudogene TRBV3-2) and TRBJ2-7; TRBD1 matches at 8 bases. CDR3 residues: CASSHATGTGSYEQYF. Written as DNA, the CDR3 is TGTGCCAGCAGCCATGCCACCGGGACAGGATCCTACGAGCAGTACTTC.